What follows is one T cell receptor beta chain and its context. Profiled with immunoSEQ multiplex PCR; TCRdb holds only in-frame clones, not every one. Among around 130,000 clones listed, around 81% were seen once. V lost 0 bases, J lost 7 bases, and 1 base stayed unmatched. In germline, CDR1 is LGHNA, CDR2 YSLEER. There are 14 residues in the CDR3. This entry is derived from a study of blood T cell repertoires in COVID-19. The receptor was derived from a man aged 35 to 55 with active or convalescent COVID-19. The source material was peripheral blood. The chain recombines TRBV4-3 with TRBJ1-5, with TRBD1 identical over 9 bases. The CDR3: CASSQDGQGQPQHF. CDR3 DNA sequence: TGCGCCAGCAGCCAAGATGGACAGGGGCAGCCCCAGCATTTT.